One sample yielded the 5 T cell receptor beta chains listed below, sequenced in a study of CD8+CD57+ T cells in acquired aplastic anemia. The template used for profiling TCR beta VDJ and CDR3 was genomic DNA. Using its own MiXCR run on the reads, TCRdb lists one record per CDR3 protein. The sample lists about 160,000 distinct CDR3 sequences, roughly 40% occurring once. Sequences were obtained from sorted CD4+, CD8+, or CD8+CD57+ T cells (not recorded which) from PBMCs. Receptor source: a human donor in good health.

In its sample, this clonotype was seen many times. This chain's CDR3 is CAWSVGARSPLHF. The DNA for the CDR3 is TGTGCCTGGAGTGTGGGGGCTCGATCACCCCTCCACTTT. This sequence joins TRBV30 and TRBJ1-6, with TRBD1 as a possible D gene (6 bases). The CDR3 is 13 residues long. The germline V and J ends were trimmed by 0 bases and 10 bases, with 10 bases remaining between them. CDR1 is GTSNPN, CDR2 SVGIG, per germline (reference sequence).

This chain links TRBV5-6 with TRBJ1-2, with D tentatively TRBD1 (5 bases). CDR1 and CDR2 (germline): SGHDT, YYEEEE. This CDR3 is built from 14 residues. Trimming stripped 4 bases from V and 7 bases from J, with 17 bases between. The CDR3 spells CASSPGSGNRGYTF. The DNA of the CDR3 is TGTGCCAGCAGCCCCGGATCAGGGAACCGTGGCTACACCTTC.

Only one count was recorded for this clonotype. The chain links TRBV10-3 to TRBJ2-1; tentatively, D is TRBD2 (6 bases). V was cut by 7 bases and J by 1 base, with 17 bases left in between. The CDR3 covers 16 residues. The germline V gene encodes CDR1 ENHRY and CDR2 SYGVKD. Written as DNA, the CDR3 is TGTGCCATCACACGCCTTAGCGGCCGGTCCTACAATGAGCAGTTCTTC. This gives the protein CAITRLSGRSYNEQFF.

This clonotype was counted ten times or more. The chain couples TRBV28 to TRBJ2-7; D ambiguous. CDR1 is MDHEN, CDR2 SYDVKM, per germline. Trimming took 4 bases from V and 2 from J, leaving 3 bases between them. The CDR3 has 11 amino acids. The CDR3 reads CASSSPYEQYF. The CDR3, as DNA: TGTGCCAGCAGTTCCCCCTACGAGCAGTACTTC.

This clonotype came up many times. The chain joins TRBV20-1 to TRBJ2-1; TRBD1 is a possible D gene (6 bases). Germline loops: CDR1 DFQATT, CDR2 SNEGSKA (reference sequence). V dropped 0 bases and J dropped 4 bases, with 13 bases sitting between them. The CDR3 runs to 15 residues. The CDR3 protein is CSARDPQGSYNEQFF. The CDR3 DNA is TGCAGTGCTAGAGATCCCCAGGGGTCATACAATGAGCAGTTCTTC.